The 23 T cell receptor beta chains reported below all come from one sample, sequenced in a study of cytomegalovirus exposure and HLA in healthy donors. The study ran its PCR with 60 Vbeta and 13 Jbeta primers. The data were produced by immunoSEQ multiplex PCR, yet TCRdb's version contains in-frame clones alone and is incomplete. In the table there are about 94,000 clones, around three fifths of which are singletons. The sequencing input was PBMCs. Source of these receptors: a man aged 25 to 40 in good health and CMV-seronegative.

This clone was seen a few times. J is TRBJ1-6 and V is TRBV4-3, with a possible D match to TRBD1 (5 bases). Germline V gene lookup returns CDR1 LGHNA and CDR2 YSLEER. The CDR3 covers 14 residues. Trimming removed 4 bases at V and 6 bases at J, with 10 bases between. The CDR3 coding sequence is TGCGCCAGCAGCCCGCGGACACTTAATTCACCCCTCCACTTT. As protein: CASSPRTLNSPLHF.

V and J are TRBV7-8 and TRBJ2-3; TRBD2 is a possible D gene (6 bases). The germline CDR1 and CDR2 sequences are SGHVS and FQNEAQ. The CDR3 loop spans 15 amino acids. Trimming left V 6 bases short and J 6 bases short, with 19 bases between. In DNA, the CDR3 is TGTGCCAGCAGACCCCGAGTACTAGCAGCGGATACGCAGTATTTT. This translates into CASRPRVLAADTQYF. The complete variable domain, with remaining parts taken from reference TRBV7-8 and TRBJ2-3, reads GAGVSQSPRYKVAKRGQDVALRCDPISGHVSLFWYQQALGQGPEFLTYFQNEAQLDKSGLPSDRFFAERPEGSVSTLKIQRTQQEDSAVYLCASRPRVLAADTQYFGPGTRLTVL.

The CDR3 loop is CASSLGGWENYGYTF. The CDR3 nucleotides read TGCGCCAGCAGCTTAGGCGGGTGGGAAAACTATGGCTACACCTTC. The rearrangement uses TRBV5-1 and TRBJ1-2; D gene uncertain. The V gene's germline CDR1 is SGHRS and CDR2 YFSETQ. The V and J ends lost 2 bases and 2 bases respectively, with 13 bases between them. The CDR3 is 15 residues long.

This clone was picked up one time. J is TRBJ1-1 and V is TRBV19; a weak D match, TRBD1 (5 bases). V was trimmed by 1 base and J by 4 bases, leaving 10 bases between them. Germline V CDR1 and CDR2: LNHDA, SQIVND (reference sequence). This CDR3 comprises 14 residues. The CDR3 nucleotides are TGTGCCAGTAGTATAGCCGGGGGTTCCACTGAAGCTTTCTTT. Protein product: CASSIAGGSTEAFF. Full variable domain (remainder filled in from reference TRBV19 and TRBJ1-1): DGGITQSPKYLFRKEGQNVTLSCEQNLNHDAMYWYRQDPGQGLRLIYYSQIVNDFQKGDIAEGYSVSREKKESFPLTVTSAQKNPTAFYLCASSIAGGSTEAFFGQGTRLTVV.

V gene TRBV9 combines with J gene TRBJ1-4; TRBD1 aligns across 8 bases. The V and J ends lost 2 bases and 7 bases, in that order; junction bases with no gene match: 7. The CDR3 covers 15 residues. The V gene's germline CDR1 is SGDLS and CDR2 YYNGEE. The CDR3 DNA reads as TGTGCCAGCAGCGTGACAGGGGATTCAAGTGAAAAACTGTTTTTT. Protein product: CASSVTGDSSEKLFF.

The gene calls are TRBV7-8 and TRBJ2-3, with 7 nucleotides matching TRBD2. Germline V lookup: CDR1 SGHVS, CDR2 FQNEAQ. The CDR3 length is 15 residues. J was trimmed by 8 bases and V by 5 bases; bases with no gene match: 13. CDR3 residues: CASSLSSARGGTQYF. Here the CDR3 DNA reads TGTGCCAGCAGCCTATCTAGCGCCCGCGGGGGTACGCAGTATTTT.

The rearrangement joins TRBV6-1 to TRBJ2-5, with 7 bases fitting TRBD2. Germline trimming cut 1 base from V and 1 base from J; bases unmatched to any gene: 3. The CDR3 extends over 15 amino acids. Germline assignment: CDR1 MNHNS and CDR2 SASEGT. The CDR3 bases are TGTGCCAGCAGTGAAGGAGCGGGGCGCCAAGAGACCCAGTACTTC. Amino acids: CASSEGAGRQETQYF.

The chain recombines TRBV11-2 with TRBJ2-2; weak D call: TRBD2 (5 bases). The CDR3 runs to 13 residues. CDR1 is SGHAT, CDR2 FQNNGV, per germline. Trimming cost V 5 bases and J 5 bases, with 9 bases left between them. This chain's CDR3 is CASSVSGTGELFF. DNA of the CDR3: TGTGCCAGCAGCGTAAGCGGAACCGGGGAGCTGTTTTTT.

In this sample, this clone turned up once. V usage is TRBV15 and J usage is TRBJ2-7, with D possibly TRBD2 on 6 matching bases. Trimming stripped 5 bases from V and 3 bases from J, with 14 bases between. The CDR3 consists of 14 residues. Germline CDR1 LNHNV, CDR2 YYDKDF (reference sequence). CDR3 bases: TGTGCCACCAGCGGAGGACTACGGGTCTACGAGCAGTACTTC. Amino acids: CATSGGLRVYEQYF.

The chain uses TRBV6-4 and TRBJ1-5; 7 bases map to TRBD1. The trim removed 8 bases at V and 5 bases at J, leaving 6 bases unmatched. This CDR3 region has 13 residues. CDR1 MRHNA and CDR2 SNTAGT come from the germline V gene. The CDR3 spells CASAGTVDQPQHF. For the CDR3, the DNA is TGTGCCAGCGCTGGGACAGTAGATCAGCCCCAGCATTTT.

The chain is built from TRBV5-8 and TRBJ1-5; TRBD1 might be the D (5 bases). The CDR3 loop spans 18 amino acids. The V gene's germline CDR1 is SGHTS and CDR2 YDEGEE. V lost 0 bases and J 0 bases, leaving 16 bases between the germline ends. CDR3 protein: CASSLALDSLYSNQPQHF. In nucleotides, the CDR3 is TGTGCCAGCAGCTTGGCACTTGACAGTTTATATAGCAATCAGCCCCAGCATTTT.

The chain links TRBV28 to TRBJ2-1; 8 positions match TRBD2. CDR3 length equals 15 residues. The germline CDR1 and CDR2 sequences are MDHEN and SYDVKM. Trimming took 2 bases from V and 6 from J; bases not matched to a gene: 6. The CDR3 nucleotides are TGTGCCAGCAGTTTACCCTCTAGCGGGCGCAATGAGCAGTTCTTC. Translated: CASSLPSSGRNEQFF.

For the CDR3, the DNA is TGTGCCAGCAGAGGGACAGCTGGGGGACAGCCCCAGCATTTT. Protein: CASRGTAGGQPQHF. This chain links TRBV6-6 with TRBJ1-5; 7 nucleotides align to TRBD1. V trimming: 6 bases; J trimming: 7 bases; junction bases outside the gene matches: 9. Germline CDR1 is MNHNY and CDR2 is SVGAGI (reference sequence). The CDR3 runs 14 residues.

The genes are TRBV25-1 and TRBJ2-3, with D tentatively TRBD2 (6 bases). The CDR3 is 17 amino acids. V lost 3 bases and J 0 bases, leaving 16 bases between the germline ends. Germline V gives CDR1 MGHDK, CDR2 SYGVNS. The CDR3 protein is CASSENKDGGSTDTQYF. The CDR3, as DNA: TGTGCCAGCAGTGAGAATAAGGACGGGGGAAGCACAGATACGCAGTATTTT.

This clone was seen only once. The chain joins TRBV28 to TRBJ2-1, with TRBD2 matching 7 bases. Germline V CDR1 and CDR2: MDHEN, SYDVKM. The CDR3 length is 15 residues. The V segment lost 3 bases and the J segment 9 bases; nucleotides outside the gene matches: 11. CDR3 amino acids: CASSFGGGRSSEQFF. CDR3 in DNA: TGTGCCAGCAGTTTTGGGGGAGGGCGAAGCAGTGAGCAGTTCTTC.

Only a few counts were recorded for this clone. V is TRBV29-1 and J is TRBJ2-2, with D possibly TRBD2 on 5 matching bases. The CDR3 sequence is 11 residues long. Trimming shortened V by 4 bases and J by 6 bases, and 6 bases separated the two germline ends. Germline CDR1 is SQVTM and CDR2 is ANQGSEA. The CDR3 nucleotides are TGCAGCGTTGCGGAGGCCGGGGAGCTGTTTTTT. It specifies CSVAEAGELFF.

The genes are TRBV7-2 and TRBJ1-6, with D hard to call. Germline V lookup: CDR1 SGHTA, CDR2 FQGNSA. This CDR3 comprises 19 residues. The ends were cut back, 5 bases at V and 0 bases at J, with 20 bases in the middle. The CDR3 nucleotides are TGTGCCAGCAGCCCGAGAGCCGGTTTCGGTAGCTCCTATAATTCACCCCTCCACTTT. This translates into CASSPRAGFGSSYNSPLHF.

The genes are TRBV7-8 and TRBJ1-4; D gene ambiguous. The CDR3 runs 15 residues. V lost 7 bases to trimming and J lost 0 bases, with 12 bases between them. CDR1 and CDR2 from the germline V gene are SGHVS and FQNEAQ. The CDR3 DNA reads TGTGCCAGCACCCCCGGGAGAGCAACTAATGAAAAACTGTTTTTT. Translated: CASTPGRATNEKLFF. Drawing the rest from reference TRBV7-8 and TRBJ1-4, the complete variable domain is GAGVSQSPRYKVAKRGQDVALRCDPISGHVSLFWYQQALGQGPEFLTYFQNEAQLDKSGLPSDRFFAERPEGSVSTLKIQRTQQEDSAVYLCASTPGRATNEKLFFGSGTQLSVL.

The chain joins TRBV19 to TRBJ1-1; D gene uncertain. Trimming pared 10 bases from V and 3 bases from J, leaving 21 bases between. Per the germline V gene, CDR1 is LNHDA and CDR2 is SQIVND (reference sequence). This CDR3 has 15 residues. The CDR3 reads CAIIPTGMGDTEAFF. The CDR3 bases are TGTGCCATTATACCGACGGGGATGGGAGACACTGAAGCTTTCTTT.

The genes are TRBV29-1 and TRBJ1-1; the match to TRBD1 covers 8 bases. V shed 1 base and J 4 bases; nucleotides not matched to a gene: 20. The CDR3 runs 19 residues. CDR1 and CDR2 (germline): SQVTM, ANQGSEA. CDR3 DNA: TGCAGCGTTGAAGTAGTGCGGACAGGGAGGCCTTTGACCGGCACTGAAGCTTTCTTT. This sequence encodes CSVEVVRTGRPLTGTEAFF. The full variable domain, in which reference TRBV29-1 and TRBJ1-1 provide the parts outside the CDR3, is SAVISQKPSRDICQRGTSLTIQCQVDSQVTMMFWYRQQPGQSLTLIATANQGSEATYESGFVIDKFPISRPNLTFSTLTVSNMSPEDSSIYLCSVEVVRTGRPLTGTEAFFGQGTRLTVV.

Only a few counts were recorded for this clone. CDR3 sequence (DNA): TGTGCCAGCAGCTTAGATAGGGGCCGGGCGGATGCTTTCTTT. Protein sequence: CASSLDRGRADAFF. The chain recombines TRBV11-2 with TRBJ1-1, with D maybe TRBD1 (5 bases). CDR1 is SGHAT, CDR2 FQNNGV, per germline. Trimming took 0 bases from V and 11 from J, leaving 16 bases between them. The CDR3 is 14 amino acids.

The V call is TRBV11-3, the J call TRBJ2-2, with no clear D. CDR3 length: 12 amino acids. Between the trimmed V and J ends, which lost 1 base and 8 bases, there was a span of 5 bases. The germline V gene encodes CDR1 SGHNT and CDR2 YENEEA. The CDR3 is CASSLGQGELFF. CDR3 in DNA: TGTGCCAGCAGCTTAGGCCAGGGGGAGCTGTTTTTT. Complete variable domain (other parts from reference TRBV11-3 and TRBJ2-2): EAGVVQSPRYKIIEKKQPVAFWCNPISGHNTLYWYLQNLGQGPELLIRYENEEAVDDSQLPKDRFSAERLKGVDSTLKIQPAELGDSAVYLCASSLGQGELFFGEGSRLTVL.

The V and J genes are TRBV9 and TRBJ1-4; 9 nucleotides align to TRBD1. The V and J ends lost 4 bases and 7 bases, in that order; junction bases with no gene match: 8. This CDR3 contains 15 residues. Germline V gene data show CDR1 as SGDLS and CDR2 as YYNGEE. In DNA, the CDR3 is TGTGCCAGCAGCCCCCTGGCGGGACAGGGTGAAAAACTGTTTTTT. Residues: CASSPLAGQGEKLFF.